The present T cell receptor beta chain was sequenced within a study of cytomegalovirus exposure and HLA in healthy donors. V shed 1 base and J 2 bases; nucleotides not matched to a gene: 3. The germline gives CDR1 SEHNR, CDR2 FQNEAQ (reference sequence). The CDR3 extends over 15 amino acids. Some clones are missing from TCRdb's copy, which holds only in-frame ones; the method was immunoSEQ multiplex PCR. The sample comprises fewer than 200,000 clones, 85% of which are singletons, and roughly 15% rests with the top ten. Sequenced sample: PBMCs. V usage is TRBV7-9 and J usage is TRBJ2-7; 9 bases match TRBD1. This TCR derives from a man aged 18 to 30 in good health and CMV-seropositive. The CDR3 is CASSLGTGVAYEQYF. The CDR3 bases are TGTGCCAGCAGCTTAGGGACAGGGGTTGCCTACGAGCAGTACTTC.